A single sample gave rise to the 25 T cell receptor beta chains below, sequenced in a study of cytomegalovirus exposure and HLA in healthy donors. The PCR made use of 60 Vbeta and 13 Jbeta primers. Repertoires were generated with immunoSEQ multiplex PCR, while TCRdb's copy carries only in-frame clones and drops some. The sample includes hundreds of thousands of clones, around three quarters seen only once; the top ten take about 14%. Sequencing was performed on PBMCs. Source of these receptors: a man aged 40-49 years in good health and CMV-seronegative.

The chain combines TRBV7-3 with TRBJ2-7; 7 bases line up with TRBD1. The CDR3 extends over 16 amino acids. Germline trimming cut 6 bases from V and 3 bases from J; bases unmatched to any gene: 14. The germline V gene encodes CDR1 SGHTA and CDR2 FQGTGA. The CDR3 sequence is CASSSNRQGEGYEQYF. The DNA of the CDR3 is TGTGCCAGCAGTTCTAATAGACAGGGTGAAGGCTACGAGCAGTACTTC.

The V call is TRBV6-6, the J call TRBJ1-2; 8 bases are shared with TRBD1. Germline V gene sequence: CDR1 MNHNY, CDR2 SVGAGI (reference sequence). The V gene end was trimmed by 6 bases and the J gene end by 4 bases; junction bases not matched to a gene: 4. The CDR3 length is 13 residues. The CDR3 is CASRAGQGYGYTF. The CDR3, as DNA: TGTGCCAGCAGGGCAGGACAGGGCTATGGCTACACCTTC.

The V call is TRBV21-1, the J call TRBJ1-5; the D call TRBD1 from the table was never checked on the DNA. TRBV21-1 is reported as a pseudogene. The CDR3 sequence is 16 residues long. CDR3 in DNA: TGTGCCAGCAGCAAAGTAAGGGGTGGTAGCAATCAGCCCCAGCATTTT. Translated: CASSKVRGGSNQPQHF.

V is TRBV30 and J is TRBJ2-1, with 10 bases matching TRBD1. The CDR3 is 14 residues long. Germline V CDR1 and CDR2: GTSNPN, SVGIG (reference sequence). V was pared by 0 bases and J by 7 bases, with 3 bases of the junction left unmatched. CDR3 protein: CAWSVPGQGNEQFF. The CDR3, as DNA: TGTGCCTGGAGTGTCCCGGGACAGGGGAATGAGCAGTTCTTC. Using reference TRBV30 and TRBJ2-1 for the parts outside the CDR3, the full variable domain is SQTIHQWPATLVQPVGSPLSLECTVEGTSNPNLYWYRQAAGRGLQLLFYSVGIGQISSEVPQNLSASRPQDRQFILSSKKLLLSDSGFYLCAWSVPGQGNEQFFGPGTRLTVL.

The V and J genes are TRBV27 and TRBJ2-7; TRBD2 is a possible D gene (5 bases). Germline CDR1 reads MNHEY; CDR2 reads SMNVEV (reference sequence). This CDR3 has 13 amino acids. Between the trimmed V and J ends, which lost 6 bases and 2 bases, there was a span of 11 bases. The CDR3 DNA is TGTGCCAGCAGCCTCGGAGGTACCTACGAGCAGTACTTC. Translation: CASSLGGTYEQYF.

The table lists this clone with a few counts. The chain recombines TRBV5-4 with TRBJ2-6; possibly TRBD2 for D (6 bases). There are 18 residues in the CDR3. Germline V gives CDR1 SGHNT, CDR2 YYREEE (reference sequence). Trimming took off 2 bases at V and 0 bases at J, with 15 bases between the two ends. The CDR3 nucleotides are TGTGCCAGCAGCTTATTAGGTTACGGGGGCTCTGGGGCCAACGTCCTGACTTTC. Translation: CASSLLGYGGSGANVLTF.

The chain is built from TRBV5-1 and TRBJ2-7, with a possible D match to TRBD2 (5 bases). The CDR3 loop spans 15 amino acids. Per the germline V gene, CDR1 is SGHRS and CDR2 is YFSETQ. V was shortened by 3 bases and J by 5 bases, with 18 bases between the two germline ends. The CDR3 DNA reads TGCGCCAGCAGCTCCCTCGGACTCGACCCCAACGAGCAGTACTTC. Protein product: CASSSLGLDPNEQYF.

CDR3 amino acids: CASGLRQGANRDNSPLHF. CDR3 sequence (DNA): TGTGCTAGTGGTTTAAGACAGGGGGCAAATCGAGATAATTCACCCCTCCACTTT. The chain uses TRBV12-5 and TRBJ1-6; 10 nucleotides line up with TRBD1. CDR1 and CDR2 (germline): LGHNT, FRNRAP. The CDR3 covers 18 residues. With 3 bases clipped from V and 5 bases from J, the junction kept 10 bases outside the gene matches.

This chain uses TRBV30 with TRBJ1-1, with D possibly TRBD1 on 5 matching bases. The V end was cut by 8 bases, the J end by 4 bases, with 17 bases between. The CDR3 runs to 13 residues. Germline-derived CDR1 and CDR2 are GTSNPN and SVGIG (reference sequence). Written as DNA, the CDR3 is TGTGCCGAAAGCAAGGGGCCAGGCACTGAAGCTTTCTTT. It encodes CAESKGPGTEAFF. Looking up the rest from reference TRBV30 and TRBJ1-1 gives the full variable domain: SQTIHQWPATLVQPVGSPLSLECTVEGTSNPNLYWYRQAAGRGLQLLFYSVGIGQISSEVPQNLSASRPQDRQFILSSKKLLLSDSGFYLCAESKGPGTEAFFGQGTRLTVV.

V is TRBV7-2 and J is TRBJ1-1; the match to TRBD1 covers 9 bases. Germline values: CDR1 SGHTA, CDR2 FQGNSA. CDR3 length: 14 amino acids. With V trimmed by 4 bases and J by 4 bases, 4 bases remained unmatched. The DNA of the CDR3 is TGTGCCAGCAGCTCTGGACAGGGGAGCACTGAAGCTTTCTTT. This translates into CASSSGQGSTEAFF.

The CDR3 here is CASSSGQGARGANVLTF. The CDR3 region has the DNA TGCGCCAGCAGCTCGGGACAGGGGGCCAGGGGGGCCAACGTCCTGACTTTC. This chain uses TRBV5-1 with TRBJ2-6; TRBD1 matches at 12 bases. The CDR3 is made up of 17 amino acids. With V trimmed by 3 bases and J by 4 bases, 5 bases remained unmatched. Germline values: CDR1 SGHRS, CDR2 YFSETQ.

This rearrangement joins TRBV10-3 to TRBJ2-4; perhaps TRBD2 as D (6 bases). Germline V lookup: CDR1 ENHRY, CDR2 SYGVKD. Deletions cut 0 bases from V and 3 bases from J, with 6 bases between. The CDR3 extends over 14 amino acids. CDR3 bases: TGTGCCATCAGTGAGTCCGGGGGCAAAAACATTCAGTACTTC. Its protein product is CAISESGGKNIQYF.

This clone was seen more than once but under ten times. The J gene is TRBJ2-5, the V gene TRBV2; possibly TRBD2 for D (5 bases). V gave up 1 base and J gave up 2 bases, with 11 bases separating them. The CDR3 contains 15 residues. The germline V gene encodes CDR1 SNHLY and CDR2 FYNNEI. The CDR3 bases are TGTGCCAGCAGTGAAGGGTTAGCGACACAAGAGACCCAGTACTTC. Residues: CASSEGLATQETQYF.

This clone has only one observation. The chain recombines TRBV7-2 with TRBJ2-7, with 7 bases identical to TRBD1. J was trimmed by 1 base and V by 4 bases; bases with no gene match: 7. CDR1 and CDR2 from the germline V gene are SGHTA and FQGNSA. This CDR3 region has 15 residues. CDR3: CASSSARQGSYEQYF. The CDR3 region has the DNA TGTGCCAGCAGCTCCGCTCGACAGGGTTCCTACGAGCAGTACTTC. The whole variable domain, filled in from reference TRBV7-2 and TRBJ2-7, reads GAGVSQSPSNKVTEKGKDVELRCDPISGHTALYWYRQSLGQGLEFLIYFQGNSAPDKSGLPSDRFSAERTGGSVSTLTIQRTQQEDSAVYLCASSSARQGSYEQYFGPGTRLTVT.

This clone was seen only a few times. The CDR3 coding sequence is TGTGCCAGCAGTGACCCCTCCCTGGCGGGAGACTCCTACGAGCAGTACTTC. It yields the protein CASSDPSLAGDSYEQYF. This chain links TRBV2 with TRBJ2-7; 7 bases agree with TRBD2. V lost 3 bases to trimming and J lost 0 bases; unmatched junction nucleotides: 11. Germline CDR1 SNHLY, CDR2 FYNNEI. The CDR3 has 17 amino acids.

Here the CDR3 reads CASSLGLAVQETQYF. CDR3 nucleotide sequence: TGTGCCAGCAGTCTTGGACTAGCGGTTCAAGAGACCCAGTACTTC. The chain links TRBV2 to TRBJ2-5; 10 nucleotides agree with TRBD2. Trimming cost V 5 bases and J 2 bases; bases outside gene matches: 5. Per germline, CDR1 SNHLY and CDR2 FYNNEI. This CDR3 spans 15 amino acids.

This clone was seen a single time. CDR3: CASSEGGISTDTQYF. The CDR3 DNA follows: TGTGCCAGCAGTGAAGGCGGGATAAGCACAGATACGCAGTATTTT. The V call is TRBV2, the J call TRBJ2-3, with a tentative D call TRBD2 (6 bases). This CDR3 region has 15 residues. V lost 1 base and J lost 0, with 8 bases in between. Germline CDR1 reads SNHLY; CDR2 reads FYNNEI.

This clone was detected ten times or more. The chain has TRBV5-4 and TRBJ2-7; 10 bases agree with TRBD1. V lost 4 bases, J lost 6 bases, and 7 bases stayed unmatched. Germline lookup yields CDR1 SGHNT and CDR2 YYREEE (reference sequence). The CDR3 loop spans 14 amino acids. This CDR3 reads CASSLGTGDGEQYF. CDR3 DNA sequence: TGTGCCAGCAGCCTGGGGACAGGGGATGGCGAGCAGTACTTC.

This chain joins TRBV2 and TRBJ2-3; 9 bases line up with TRBD2. Germline lookup yields CDR1 SNHLY and CDR2 FYNNEI. The V gene end was trimmed by 2 bases and the J gene end by 5 bases; junction bases not matched to a gene: 5. The CDR3 extends over 15 amino acids. Here the CDR3 reads CASSEYAGGGDTQYF. The CDR3 DNA reads as TGTGCCAGCAGTGAATATGCGGGAGGGGGAGATACGCAGTATTTT.

This chain uses TRBV5-6 with TRBJ2-1; TRBD1 agrees at 7 bases. V dropped 4 bases and J dropped 9; count of bases not matched to a gene: 7. The CDR3 length is 13 residues. Germline V lookup: CDR1 SGHDT, CDR2 YYEEEE. The CDR3 DNA follows: TGTGCCAGCAGCCCAACAGGGGCCGGTGAGCAGTTCTTC. This sequence encodes CASSPTGAGEQFF.

The chain carries TRBV28 and TRBJ2-7; D possibly corresponds to TRBD2 (6 bases). CDR1 and CDR2 (germline): MDHEN, SYDVKM. V lost 4 bases to trimming and J lost 0 bases, with 22 bases between them. This CDR3 region has 18 residues. CDR3 protein: CASSSASILAESSYEQYF. CDR3 in DNA: TGTGCCAGCAGTTCCGCCTCCATACTAGCCGAGAGCTCCTACGAGCAGTACTTC.

This clone occurred once. The chain recombines TRBV4-3 with TRBJ2-1, with a tentative D call TRBD1 (6 bases). Trimming removed 1 base at V and 3 bases at J, with 19 bases between. CDR3 length: 18 residues. Germline V gene data show CDR1 as LGHNA and CDR2 as YSLEER. CDR3 DNA sequence: TGCGCCAGCAGCCAAGCCTTTCGGGACACCTATTTCTACAATGAGCAGTTCTTC. Protein sequence: CASSQAFRDTYFYNEQFF.

V gene TRBV5-6 combines with J gene TRBJ1-3; TRBD1 matches 8 bases. The germline V gene encodes CDR1 SGHDT and CDR2 YYEEEE. CDR3 length equals 15 residues. V shed 4 bases and J 2 bases; nucleotides not matched to a gene: 5. CDR3: CASSGSDRAGNTIYF. The CDR3 DNA follows: TGTGCCAGCAGCGGGTCGGACAGGGCTGGAAACACCATATATTTT.

The V and J genes are TRBV19 and TRBJ2-2; 7 bases are shared with TRBD1. The CDR3 is 15 residues long. Germline loops: CDR1 LNHDA, CDR2 SQIVND (reference sequence). Unmatched junction bases numbered 11, after V lost 7 bases and J lost 6 bases. This CDR3 reads CASTTGARVPGELFF. In nucleotides, the CDR3 is TGTGCCAGTACTACAGGGGCGAGGGTACCCGGGGAGCTGTTTTTT.

The chain recombines TRBV2 with TRBJ2-7, with 10 bases fitting TRBD1. The CDR3 loop spans 14 amino acids. The V gene end was trimmed by 4 bases and the J gene end by 1 base; junction bases not matched to a gene: 1. CDR1 SNHLY and CDR2 FYNNEI come from the germline V gene. CDR3 sequence (DNA): TGTGCCAGCAGTGGGGACAGGGGATCCTACGAGCAGTACTTC. Its protein is CASSGDRGSYEQYF.